Listed here are 28 T cell receptor beta chains from one sample, sequenced in a study of blood T cell repertoires in COVID-19. Assay used: immunoSEQ multiplex PCR; TCRdb lists only in-frame clones, some missing. Altogether around 110,000 clones are present, around 83% being singletons, with the ten largest covering about 4%. The sequencing sample was made of PBMCs or T cells enriched from blood (not recorded which). These receptors came from a young woman who had recovered from COVID-19.

The rearrangement uses TRBV4-1 and TRBJ1-4, with TRBD1 matching 9 bases. This CDR3 comprises 13 residues. The junction had 5 bases not matched to a gene; V was cut back by 8 bases and J by 7 bases. The germline CDR1 and CDR2 sequences are MGHRA and YSYEKL. The CDR3 protein is CASRGTGPEKLFF. The DNA for the CDR3 is TGCGCCAGCCGCGGGACAGGGCCTGAAAAACTGTTTTTT.

The chain combines TRBV5-1 with TRBJ2-7, with D tentatively TRBD1 (5 bases). The V gene lost 0 bases and the J gene lost 5 bases, with 15 bases spanning the gap. Germline V gene lookup returns CDR1 SGHRS and CDR2 YFSETQ. This CDR3 comprises 15 residues. The CDR3 loop reads CASSLDLIQGDEQYF. The CDR3 DNA follows: TGCGCCAGCAGCTTGGATTTGATCCAAGGGGACGAGCAGTACTTC. Full variable domain (outside the CDR3, taken from reference TRBV5-1 and TRBJ2-7): KAGVTQTPRYLIKTRGQQVTLSCSPISGHRSVSWYQQTPGQGLQFLFEYFSETQRNKGNFPGRFSGRQFSNSRSEMNVSTLELGDSALYLCASSLDLIQGDEQYFGPGTRLTVT.

This chain links TRBV9 with TRBJ2-2, with 11 bases matching TRBD2. Per germline, CDR1 SGDLS and CDR2 YYNGEE. V lost 4 bases to trimming and J lost 1 base; unmatched junction nucleotides: 9. This CDR3 contains 18 residues. The CDR3 nucleotides read TGTGCCAGCAGCCCCCATAGCGGGAGGGCCGGGAACACCGGGGAGCTGTTTTTT. Protein: CASSPHSGRAGNTGELFF.

This clone was recorded only once. The V call is TRBV24-1, the J call TRBJ1-2; possibly TRBD1 for D (5 bases). CDR3 length equals 16 residues. Trimming shortened V by 5 bases and J by 2 bases, and 17 bases separated the two germline ends. Germline assignment: CDR1 KGHDR and CDR2 SFDVKD. The CDR3 DNA reads as TGTGCCACCAGTGGCGGACCCACGGAGGGGAACTATGGCTACACCTTC. This sequence encodes CATSGGPTEGNYGYTF.

The rearrangement joins TRBV15 to TRBJ1-1; TRBD1 matches 9 bases. Germline values: CDR1 LNHNV, CDR2 YYDKDF (reference sequence). The CDR3 spans 12 residues. The ends lost 11 bases at V and 3 bases at J; junction bases unmatched: 4. In DNA form, the CDR3 reads TGTGCCGCCGGGACAGGGTACACTGAAGCTTTCTTT. Amino acid sequence: CAAGTGYTEAFF. Supplemented by reference TRBV15 and TRBJ1-1, the full variable domain reads DAMVIQNPRYQVTQFGKPVTLSCSQTLNHNVMYWYQQKSSQAPKLLFHYYDKDFNNEADTPDNFQSRRPNTSFCFLDIRSPGLGDTAMYLCAAGTGYTEAFFGQGTRLTVV.

The chain links TRBV7-7 to TRBJ2-5, with 7 positions matching TRBD2. The trim removed 0 bases at V and 5 bases at J, leaving 6 bases unmatched. The CDR3 is made up of 15 amino acids. Germline lookup yields CDR1 SSHAT and CDR2 FNYEAQ (reference sequence). The CDR3 DNA reads as TGTGCCAGCAGCTTAGCGGGAGGGCCACTTGAGACCCAGTACTTC. This translates into CASSLAGGPLETQYF. Supplemented by reference TRBV7-7 and TRBJ2-5, the full variable domain reads GAGVSQSPRYKVTKRGQDVTLRCDPISSHATLYWYQQALGQGPEFLTYFNYEAQPDKSGLPSDRFSAERPEGSISTLTIQRTEQRDSAMYRCASSLAGGPLETQYFGPGTRLLVL.

As DNA, the CDR3 is TGTGCCAGCAGCTTACGGACAGATACGCAGTATTTT. Amino acids: CASSLRTDTQYF. The rearrangement links TRBV5-4 to TRBJ2-3; D call uncertain. This CDR3 has 12 residues. Between the trimmed V and J ends, which lost 2 bases and 3 bases, there was a span of 4 bases. The germline V gene has CDR1 SGHNT and CDR2 YYREEE (reference sequence).

The rearrangement links TRBV7-3 to TRBJ1-1; 8 positions agree with TRBD1. CDR1 SGHTA and CDR2 FQGTGA come from the germline V gene. J lost 2 bases, V lost 3 bases, and 14 bases had no gene match. The CDR3 has 18 residues. This CDR3 reads CASSFLGPKTGVNTEAFF. Here the CDR3 DNA reads TGTGCCAGCAGCTTCCTTGGGCCAAAGACAGGGGTCAACACTGAAGCTTTCTTT.

The J gene is TRBJ1-2, the V gene TRBV29-1; TRBD1 aligns across 9 bases. This CDR3 region has 14 residues. The germline gives CDR1 SQVTM, CDR2 ANQGSEA. J lost 7 bases, V lost 0 bases, and 6 bases had no gene match. For the CDR3, the DNA is TGCAGCGTTGAAGATTGGGACAGGGTGGCTGGCTACACCTTC. As protein: CSVEDWDRVAGYTF. Together with reference TRBV29-1 and TRBJ1-2, the CDR3 gives the full variable domain: SAVISQKPSRDICQRGTSLTIQCQVDSQVTMMFWYRQQPGQSLTLIATANQGSEATYESGFVIDKFPISRPNLTFSTLTVSNMSPEDSSIYLCSVEDWDRVAGYTFGSGTRLTVV.

The chain links TRBV7-3 to TRBJ2-2; 8 bases line up with TRBD1. This CDR3 contains 15 residues. J gave up 3 bases and V 6 bases, and 6 bases lay outside the gene matches. The germline V gene encodes CDR1 SGHTA and CDR2 FQGTGA. As DNA, the CDR3 is TGTGCCAGCAGAAGGACAGGGTTGGACACCGGGGAGCTGTTTTTT. Amino acid sequence: CASRRTGLDTGELFF.

The chain carries TRBV9 and TRBJ1-4; 9 nucleotides align to TRBD1. V lost 4 bases, J lost 6 bases, and 7 bases stayed unmatched. Germline lookup yields CDR1 SGDLS and CDR2 YYNGEE. This CDR3 contains 15 residues. CDR3 loop: CASSWTGDGYEKLFF. The DNA for the CDR3 is TGTGCCAGCAGCTGGACAGGGGATGGGTATGAAAAACTGTTTTTT. Full variable domain (missing parts from reference TRBV9 and TRBJ1-4): DSGVTQTPKHLITATGQRVTLRCSPRSGDLSVYWYQQSLDQGLQFLIQYYNGEERAKGNILERFSAQQFPDLHSELNLSSLELGDSALYFCASSWTGDGYEKLFFGSGTQLSVL.

This clone was seen just once. This chain joins TRBV2 and TRBJ2-7; D remains unclear. The CDR3 spans 14 residues. Germline CDR1 reads SNHLY; CDR2 reads FYNNEI. The germline V and J ends were trimmed by 2 bases and 12 bases, with 20 bases remaining between them. CDR3 protein: CASSEPHPMVIRYF. The CDR3 DNA sequence: TGTGCCAGCAGTGAACCTCATCCTATGGTAATAAGGTACTTC.

The chain recombines TRBV7-2 with TRBJ1-5, with D tentatively TRBD1 (6 bases). Looked up from germline, CDR1 is SGHTA and CDR2 is FQGNSA. Between the trimmed V and J ends, which lost 1 base and 2 bases, there was a span of 9 bases. The CDR3 loop spans 15 amino acids. This CDR3 reads CASSLGPGGNQPQHF. In DNA, the CDR3 is TGTGCCAGCAGCTTAGGCCCAGGGGGCAATCAGCCCCAGCATTTT.

The chain is built from TRBV11-3 and TRBJ2-2; maybe TRBD2 (6 bases). V was shortened by 5 bases and J by 8 bases, with 18 bases between the two germline ends. Germline V lookup: CDR1 SGHNT, CDR2 YENEEA. This CDR3 region has 15 residues. CDR3 sequence (DNA): TGTGCCAGCAGCAGCTTCTTCGCAGGGACTGGGGAGCTGTTTTTT. It translates to CASSSFFAGTGELFF.

V and J are TRBV11-2 and TRBJ2-3, with 7 bases that match TRBD2. The CDR3 contains 16 residues. V shed 3 bases and J 4 bases; nucleotides not matched to a gene: 10. In germline, CDR1 is SGHAT, CDR2 FQNNGV. CDR3 protein: CASSFFGGSSPDTQYF. In DNA form, the CDR3 reads TGTGCCAGCAGCTTCTTCGGCGGGAGTTCCCCAGATACGCAGTATTTT.

V is TRBV28 and J is TRBJ1-4; no clear D. CDR3 size: 13 residues. Trimming cost V 0 bases and J 8 bases, with 7 bases left between them. CDR1 and CDR2 from the germline V gene are MDHEN and SYDVKM. CDR3 nucleotide sequence: TGTGCCAGCAGTTTATGGGACTGGGAAAAACTGTTTTTT. This gives the protein CASSLWDWEKLFF.

The chain joins TRBV4-3 to TRBJ1-5; D might be TRBD1 (5 bases). V was shortened by 0 bases and J by 0 bases, with 6 bases between the two germline ends. In germline, CDR1 is LGHNA, CDR2 YSLEER. The CDR3 is 15 residues long. Here the CDR3 DNA reads TGCGCCAGCAGCCAAGAACAGGATAGCAATCAGCCCCAGCATTTT. Translating gives CASSQEQDSNQPQHF.

The chain has TRBV28 and TRBJ2-1; 9 bases align to TRBD1. The germline V gene encodes CDR1 MDHEN and CDR2 SYDVKM. The CDR3 length is 18 residues. Unmatched junction bases numbered 15, after V lost 1 base and J lost 8 bases. DNA of the CDR3: TGTGCCAGCAGTTTATCCCTGGACAGGGGAGAGTTTGAGGATGAGCAGTTCTTC. Its translation: CASSLSLDRGEFEDEQFF.

This chain links TRBV7-9 with TRBJ1-5; TRBD1 agrees at 9 bases. With V trimmed by 5 bases and J by 5 bases, 4 bases remained unmatched. CDR1 and CDR2 from the germline V gene are SEHNR and FQNEAQ (reference sequence). The CDR3 covers 14 residues. This chain's CDR3 is CASSTGQGHQPQHF. Written as DNA, the CDR3 is TGTGCCAGCAGCACCGGACAGGGGCATCAGCCCCAGCATTTT.

The rearrangement links TRBV9 to TRBJ2-2; TRBD2 might be the D (5 bases). This CDR3 is built from 13 residues. Germline-derived CDR1 and CDR2 are SGDLS and YYNGEE. V was clipped by 1 base and J by 7 bases, with 8 bases between them. The CDR3 coding sequence is TGTGCCAGCAGCGTAATTGCGGGCGGGGAGCTGTTTTTT. Translated, it gives CASSVIAGGELFF.

V is TRBV4-1 and J is TRBJ1-4; D ambiguous. Germline V CDR1 and CDR2: MGHRA, YSYEKL. The CDR3 consists of 15 residues. With 1 base removed from V and 6 bases from J, the gap between germline ends came to 12 bases. CDR3 sequence (DNA): TGCGCCAGCAGCCAAGTCGTGGCTGCTTATGAAAAACTGTTTTTT. It specifies CASSQVVAAYEKLFF.

This sequence joins TRBV30 and TRBJ1-1; D is perhaps TRBD1 (5 bases). With 4 bases removed from V and 4 bases from J, the gap between germline ends came to 13 bases. The CDR3 has 13 amino acids. Germline V gene data show CDR1 as GTSNPN and CDR2 as SVGIG (reference sequence). Here the CDR3 DNA reads TGTGCCTGGAAGCGGGGCGCGGGCACTGAAGCTTTCTTT. Encoded protein: CAWKRGAGTEAFF.

This chain links TRBV29-1 with TRBJ2-1, with 8 bases lining up with TRBD2. Per the germline V gene, CDR1 is SQVTM and CDR2 is ANQGSEA. The CDR3 is made up of 12 amino acids. The V gene end was trimmed by 5 bases and the J gene end by 14 bases; junction bases not matched to a gene: 11. This CDR3 is CSVQLSGSIKFF. Here the CDR3 DNA reads TGCAGCGTTCAACTAAGCGGGAGTATCAAGTTCTTC.

This rearrangement joins TRBV11-3 to TRBJ2-1; 12 bases line up with TRBD2. There are 16 residues in the CDR3. V was clipped by 0 bases and J by 8 bases; unmatched bases: 5. The germline gives CDR1 SGHNT, CDR2 YENEEA. CDR3 nucleotide sequence: TGTGCCAGCAGCTTAGACTCGACTAGCGGGAGTCATGAGCAGTTCTTC. Its protein is CASSLDSTSGSHEQFF.

This clone has only a few counts. CDR3 nucleotide sequence: TGTGCCAGCTCACCCGCCGGGACTAGCGGGGATTTAAGTAGCACAGATACGCAGTATTTT. Translation gives CASSPAGTSGDLSSTDTQYF. This chain joins TRBV18 and TRBJ2-3, with TRBD2 matching over 13 bases. The J segment lost 0 bases and the V segment lost 3 bases, leaving 12 bases of the junction unmatched. The germline CDR1 and CDR2 sequences are KGHSH and LQKENI. The CDR3 runs 20 residues.

The chain uses TRBV27 and TRBJ2-5; D perhaps matches TRBD1 (6 bases). The V end lost 10 bases, the J end lost 2 bases, and 20 bases lay between the germline ends. The CDR3 spans 15 residues. Germline V lookup: CDR1 MNHEY, CDR2 SMNVEV (reference sequence). The CDR3 region has the DNA TGTGCCACCTCGAGGGGGTGGACCCTACAAGAGACCCAGTACTTC. Residues: CATSRGWTLQETQYF.

The rearrangement links TRBV27 to TRBJ1-2; 7 bases align to TRBD1. The CDR3 sequence is 20 residues long. Germline assignment: CDR1 MNHEY and CDR2 SMNVEV (reference sequence). V lost 5 bases to trimming and J lost 3 bases; unmatched junction nucleotides: 24. The CDR3 spells CASSNPNRGLGIDSYYGYTF. Written as DNA, the CDR3 is TGTGCCAGCAGTAACCCTAACAGGGGATTGGGTATCGATTCCTACTATGGCTACACCTTC.

The chain employs TRBV3-1 (or the pseudogene TRBV3-2) and TRBJ2-2; D is possibly TRBD2 (5 bases). Germline V lookup: CDR1 LGHDT, CDR2 YNNKEL (reference sequence). V was clipped by 1 base and J by 1 base, with 10 bases between them. There are 16 residues in the CDR3. The CDR3 DNA reads as TGTGCCAGCAGCCAAGCGACTACGAGGAACACCGGGGAGCTGTTTTTT. As protein: CASSQATTRNTGELFF.